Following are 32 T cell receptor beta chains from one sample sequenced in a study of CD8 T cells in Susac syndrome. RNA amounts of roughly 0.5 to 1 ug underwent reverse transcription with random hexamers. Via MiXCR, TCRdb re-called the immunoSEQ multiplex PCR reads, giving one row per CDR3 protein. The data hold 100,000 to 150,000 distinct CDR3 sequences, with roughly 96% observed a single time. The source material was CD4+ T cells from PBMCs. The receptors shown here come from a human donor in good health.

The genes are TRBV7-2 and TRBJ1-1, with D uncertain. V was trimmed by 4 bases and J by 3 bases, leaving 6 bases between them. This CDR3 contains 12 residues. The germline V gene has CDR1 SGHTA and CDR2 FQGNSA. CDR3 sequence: CASSYDYTEAFF. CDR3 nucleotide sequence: TGTGCCAGCAGCTACGACTACACTGAAGCTTTCTTT.

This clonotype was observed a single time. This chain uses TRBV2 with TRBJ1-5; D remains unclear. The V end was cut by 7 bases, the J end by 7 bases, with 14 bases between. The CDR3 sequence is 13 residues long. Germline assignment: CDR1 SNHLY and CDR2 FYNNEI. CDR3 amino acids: CASTYSVGQPQHF. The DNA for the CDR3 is TGTGCCAGCACCTATTCGGTCGGACAGCCCCAGCATTTT.

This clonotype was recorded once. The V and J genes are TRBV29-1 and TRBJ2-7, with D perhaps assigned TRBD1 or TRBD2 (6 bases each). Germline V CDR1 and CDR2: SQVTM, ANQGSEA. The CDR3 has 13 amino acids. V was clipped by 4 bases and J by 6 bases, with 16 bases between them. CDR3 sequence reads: CSVGIGGGGEQYF. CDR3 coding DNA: TGCAGCGTTGGGATCGGGGGCGGCGGCGAGCAGTACTTC.

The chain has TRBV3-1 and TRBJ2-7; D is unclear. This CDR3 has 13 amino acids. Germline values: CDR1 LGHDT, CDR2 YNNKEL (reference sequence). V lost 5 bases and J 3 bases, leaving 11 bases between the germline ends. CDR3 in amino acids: CASSSTPNYEQYF. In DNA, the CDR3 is TGTGCCAGCAGCTCCACGCCAAACTACGAGCAGTACTTC.

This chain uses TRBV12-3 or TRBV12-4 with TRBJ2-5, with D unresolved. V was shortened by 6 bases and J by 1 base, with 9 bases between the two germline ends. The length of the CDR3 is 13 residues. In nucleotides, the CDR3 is TGTGCCAGCAGCAGTCACAGCCAAGAGACCCAGTACTTC. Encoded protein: CASSSHSQETQYF.

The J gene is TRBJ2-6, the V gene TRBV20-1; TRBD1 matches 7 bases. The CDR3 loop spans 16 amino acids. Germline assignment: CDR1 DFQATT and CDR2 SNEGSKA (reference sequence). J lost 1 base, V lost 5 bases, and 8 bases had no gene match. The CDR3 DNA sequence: TGCAGTGCTCTCCGGGGCAGGGGGTCTGGGGCCAACGTCCTGACTTTC. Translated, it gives CSALRGRGSGANVLTF.

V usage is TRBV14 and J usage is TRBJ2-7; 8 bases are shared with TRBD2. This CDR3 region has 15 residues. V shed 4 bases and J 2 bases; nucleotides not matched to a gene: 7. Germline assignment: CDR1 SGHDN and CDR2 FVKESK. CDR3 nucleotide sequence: TGTGCCAGCAGCCCCCAGGCACTAGCGGCCTACGAGCAGTACTTC. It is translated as CASSPQALAAYEQYF.

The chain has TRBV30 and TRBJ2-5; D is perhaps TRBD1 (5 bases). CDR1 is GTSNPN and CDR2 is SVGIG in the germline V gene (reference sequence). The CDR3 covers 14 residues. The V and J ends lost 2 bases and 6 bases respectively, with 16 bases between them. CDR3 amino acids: CAWSTGQGVKTQYF. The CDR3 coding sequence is TGTGCCTGGAGTACAGGTCAGGGTGTCAAGACCCAGTACTTC.

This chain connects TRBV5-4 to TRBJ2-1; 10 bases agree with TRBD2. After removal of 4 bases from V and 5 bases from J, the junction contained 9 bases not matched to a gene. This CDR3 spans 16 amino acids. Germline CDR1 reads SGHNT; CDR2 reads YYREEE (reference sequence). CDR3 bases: TGTGCCAGCAGCCTCCTCCTAGCGGGAGTTAACAATGAGCAGTTCTTC. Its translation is CASSLLLAGVNNEQFF.

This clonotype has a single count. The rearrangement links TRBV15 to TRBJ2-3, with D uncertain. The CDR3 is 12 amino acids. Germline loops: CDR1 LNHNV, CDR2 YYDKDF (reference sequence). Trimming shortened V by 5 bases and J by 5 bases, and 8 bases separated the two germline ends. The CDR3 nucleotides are TGTGCCACCAGCCCCCACGGAGATACGCAGTATTTT. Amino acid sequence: CATSPHGDTQYF.

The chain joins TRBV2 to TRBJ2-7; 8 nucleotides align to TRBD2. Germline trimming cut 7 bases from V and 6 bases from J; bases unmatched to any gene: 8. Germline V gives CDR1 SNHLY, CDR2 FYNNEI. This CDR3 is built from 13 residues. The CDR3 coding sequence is TGTGCCAGCAACGGCGGGAGGTCCGGCGAGCAGTACTTC. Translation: CASNGGRSGEQYF.

CDR3 coding DNA: TGCAGCGTTGGGGTGGAGGAGCAGTACTTC. Translation: CSVGVEEQYF. This rearrangement joins TRBV29-1 to TRBJ2-7; D gene unclear. The length of the CDR3 is 10 residues. Germline V CDR1 and CDR2: SQVTM, ANQGSEA. Trimming removed 4 bases from V and 7 bases from J, with 8 bases in between.

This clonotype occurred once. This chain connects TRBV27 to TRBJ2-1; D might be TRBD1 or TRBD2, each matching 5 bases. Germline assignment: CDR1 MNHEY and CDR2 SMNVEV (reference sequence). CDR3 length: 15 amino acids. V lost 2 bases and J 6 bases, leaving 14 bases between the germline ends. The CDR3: CASSLGGARLNEQFF. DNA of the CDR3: TGTGCCAGCAGTTTAGGGGGAGCGCGGCTCAATGAGCAGTTCTTC.

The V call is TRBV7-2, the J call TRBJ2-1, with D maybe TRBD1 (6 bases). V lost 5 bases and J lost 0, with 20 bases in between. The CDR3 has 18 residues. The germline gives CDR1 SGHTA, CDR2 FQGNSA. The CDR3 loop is CASSRPFRGRSSYNEQFF. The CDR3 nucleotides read TGTGCCAGCAGCCGACCTTTCAGGGGCCGGAGCTCCTACAATGAGCAGTTCTTC.

The CDR3 sequence is CATSREHRVGKEQYF. The CDR3 nucleotides read TGTGCCACCAGCAGAGAACACAGGGTTGGTAAAGAGCAGTACTTC. J is TRBJ2-7 and V is TRBV15, with a tentative D call TRBD1 (6 bases). The germline V gene encodes CDR1 LNHNV and CDR2 YYDKDF (reference sequence). The CDR3 is made up of 15 amino acids. Trimming removed 0 bases from V and 7 bases from J, with 16 bases in between.

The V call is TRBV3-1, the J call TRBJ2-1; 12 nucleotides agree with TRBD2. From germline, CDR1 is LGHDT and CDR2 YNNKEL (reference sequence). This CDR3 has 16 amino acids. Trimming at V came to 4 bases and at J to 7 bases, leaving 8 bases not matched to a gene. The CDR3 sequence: CASSPLLAGGLNEQFF. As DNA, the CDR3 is TGTGCCAGCAGCCCCCTTCTAGCGGGAGGGCTAAATGAGCAGTTCTTC.

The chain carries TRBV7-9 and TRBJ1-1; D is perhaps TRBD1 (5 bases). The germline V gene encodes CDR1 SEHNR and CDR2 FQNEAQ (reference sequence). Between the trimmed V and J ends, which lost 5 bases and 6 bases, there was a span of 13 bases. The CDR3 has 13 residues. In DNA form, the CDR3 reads TGTGCCAGCAGCGGGACGGCAGGCGCTGAAGCTTTCTTT. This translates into CASSGTAGAEAFF.

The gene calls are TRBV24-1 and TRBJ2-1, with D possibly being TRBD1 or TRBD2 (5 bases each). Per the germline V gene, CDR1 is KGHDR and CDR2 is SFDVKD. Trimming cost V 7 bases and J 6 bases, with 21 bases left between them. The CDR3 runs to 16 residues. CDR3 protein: CATRGRVGAVVNEQFF. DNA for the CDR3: TGTGCCACCAGGGGTCGAGTCGGGGCTGTGGTCAATGAGCAGTTCTTC.

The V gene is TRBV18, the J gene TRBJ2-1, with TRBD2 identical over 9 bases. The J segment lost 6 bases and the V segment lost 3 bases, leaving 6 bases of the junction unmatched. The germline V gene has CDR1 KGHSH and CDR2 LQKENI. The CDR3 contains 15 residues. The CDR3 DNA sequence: TGTGCCAGCTCACCGGGCCAGCGGGAGGTCAATGAGCAGTTCTTC. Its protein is CASSPGQREVNEQFF.

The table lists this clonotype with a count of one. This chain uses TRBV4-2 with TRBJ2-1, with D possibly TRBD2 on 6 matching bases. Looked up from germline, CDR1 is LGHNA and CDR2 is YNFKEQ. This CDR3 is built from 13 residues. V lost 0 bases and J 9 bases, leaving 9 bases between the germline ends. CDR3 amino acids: CASSQEAGSEQFF. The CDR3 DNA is TGTGCCAGCAGCCAAGAGGCCGGGAGTGAGCAGTTCTTC.

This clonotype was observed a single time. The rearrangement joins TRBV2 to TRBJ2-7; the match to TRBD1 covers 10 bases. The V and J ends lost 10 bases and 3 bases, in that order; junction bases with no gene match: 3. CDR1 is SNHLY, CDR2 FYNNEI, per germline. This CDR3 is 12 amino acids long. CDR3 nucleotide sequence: TGTGCCACTTGGACAGGGGGCTACGAGCAGTACTTC. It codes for CATWTGGYEQYF.

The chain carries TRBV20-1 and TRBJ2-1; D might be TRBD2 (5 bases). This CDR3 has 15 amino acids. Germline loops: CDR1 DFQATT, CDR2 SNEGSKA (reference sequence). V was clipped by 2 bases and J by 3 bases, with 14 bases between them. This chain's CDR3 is CSARRRAQYYNEQFF. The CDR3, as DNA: TGCAGTGCTAGACGGCGGGCCCAGTACTACAATGAGCAGTTCTTC.

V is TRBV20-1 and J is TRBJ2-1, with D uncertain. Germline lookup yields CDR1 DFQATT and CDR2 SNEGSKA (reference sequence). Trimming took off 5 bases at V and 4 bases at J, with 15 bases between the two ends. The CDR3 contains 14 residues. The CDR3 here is CSAPLPSSYNEQFF. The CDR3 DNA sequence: TGCAGTGCTCCTCTTCCGAGCAGTTACAATGAGCAGTTCTTC.

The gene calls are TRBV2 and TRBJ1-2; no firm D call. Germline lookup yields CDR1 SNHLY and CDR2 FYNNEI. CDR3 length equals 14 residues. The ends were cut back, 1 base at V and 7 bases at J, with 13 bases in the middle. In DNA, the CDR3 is TGTGCCAGCAGTGAAGGAGGCAAAGCTAGTGGCTACACCTTC. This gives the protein CASSEGGKASGYTF.

The CDR3 sequence is CASSSATSGKRGYNEQFF. The CDR3, as DNA: TGTGCCAGCAGTTCCGCGACTAGCGGGAAAAGGGGTTACAATGAGCAGTTCTTC. The gene calls are TRBV6-5 and TRBJ2-1, with 11 bases lining up with TRBD2. V was clipped by 4 bases and J by 4 bases; unmatched bases: 12. The germline V gene has CDR1 MNHEY and CDR2 SVGAGI. The CDR3 is 18 residues long.

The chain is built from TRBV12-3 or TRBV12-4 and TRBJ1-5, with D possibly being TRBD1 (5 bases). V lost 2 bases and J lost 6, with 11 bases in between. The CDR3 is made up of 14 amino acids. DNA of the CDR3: TGTGCCAGCAGTTTAATGGGGGGGGGTCAGCCCCAGCATTTT. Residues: CASSLMGGGQPQHF.

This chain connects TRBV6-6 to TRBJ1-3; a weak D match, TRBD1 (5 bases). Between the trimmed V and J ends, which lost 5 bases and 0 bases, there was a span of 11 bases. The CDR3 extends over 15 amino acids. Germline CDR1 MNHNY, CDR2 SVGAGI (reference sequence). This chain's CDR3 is CASSPDSASGNTIYF. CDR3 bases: TGTGCCAGCAGTCCTGACAGTGCCTCTGGAAACACCATATATTTT.

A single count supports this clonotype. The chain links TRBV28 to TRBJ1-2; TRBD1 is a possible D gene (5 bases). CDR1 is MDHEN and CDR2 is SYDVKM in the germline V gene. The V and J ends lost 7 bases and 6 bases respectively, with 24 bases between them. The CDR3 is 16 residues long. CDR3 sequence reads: CASTKGLFRRENGYTF. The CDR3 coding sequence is TGTGCCAGCACCAAGGGACTTTTTCGACGGGAAAATGGCTACACCTTC.

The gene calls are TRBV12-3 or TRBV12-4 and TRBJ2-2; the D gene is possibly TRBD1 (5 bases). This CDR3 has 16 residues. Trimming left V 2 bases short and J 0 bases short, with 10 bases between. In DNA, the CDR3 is TGTGCCAGCAGTTTAATCGGCAGGGCGAACACCGGGGAGCTGTTTTTT. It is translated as CASSLIGRANTGELFF.

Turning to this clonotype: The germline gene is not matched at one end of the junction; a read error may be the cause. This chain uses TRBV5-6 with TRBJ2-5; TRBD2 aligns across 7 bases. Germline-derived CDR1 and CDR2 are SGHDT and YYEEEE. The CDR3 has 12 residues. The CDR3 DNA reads TGTGCCAGCAGCAGAACTAGCGAGACTCAGTACTTC. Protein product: CASSRTSETQYF.

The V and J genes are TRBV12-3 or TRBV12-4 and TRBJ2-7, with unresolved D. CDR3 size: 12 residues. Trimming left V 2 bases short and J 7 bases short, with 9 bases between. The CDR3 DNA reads TGTGCCAGCAGTTTATGGGGAAATGAGCAGTACTTC. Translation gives CASSLWGNEQYF.

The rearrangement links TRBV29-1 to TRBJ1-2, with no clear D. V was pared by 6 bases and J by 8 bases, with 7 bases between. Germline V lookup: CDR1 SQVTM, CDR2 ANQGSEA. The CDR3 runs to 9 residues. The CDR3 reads CSVERGYTF. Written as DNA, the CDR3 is TGCAGCGTCGAAAGAGGCTACACCTTC.